This TCR beta chain was captured in a study of neurological immune-mediated disorders. Study-wide results and caveats: Phylogenetic grouping assigned the repertoires of 18 of 34 multiple sclerosis patients to a single related-CDR3 cluster, which may represent a signature. The highest TCR clonal expansion occurred in HTLV-1-associated myelopathy; multiple sclerosis fell below healthy controls.

In germline, CDR1 is MGHDK, CDR2 SYGVNS. The germline V and J ends were trimmed by 4 bases and 1 base, with 16 bases remaining between them. The CDR3 consists of 16 residues. As to this clonotype: What it recognizes is unknown.

Each TCR transcript was tagged with a 10-nucleotide random UMI during 5'RACE. In TCRdb, the 5' RACE reads were re-called with MiXCR into one record per CDR3 protein. The repertoire consists of around 130,000 distinct CDR3 sequences, with approximately 3.2% occurring once and the leading ten covering 1.3%. The gene calls are TRBV25-1 and TRBJ1-1; D may be TRBD1 (5 bases). Sequenced: PBMCs. The sequence derives from a woman aged 30 to 39 with multiple sclerosis. CDR3 coding DNA: TGTGCCAGCAGTGTCACCGCCGGGACCGAGAACACTGAAGCTTTCTTT. It specifies CASSVTAGTENTEAFF.